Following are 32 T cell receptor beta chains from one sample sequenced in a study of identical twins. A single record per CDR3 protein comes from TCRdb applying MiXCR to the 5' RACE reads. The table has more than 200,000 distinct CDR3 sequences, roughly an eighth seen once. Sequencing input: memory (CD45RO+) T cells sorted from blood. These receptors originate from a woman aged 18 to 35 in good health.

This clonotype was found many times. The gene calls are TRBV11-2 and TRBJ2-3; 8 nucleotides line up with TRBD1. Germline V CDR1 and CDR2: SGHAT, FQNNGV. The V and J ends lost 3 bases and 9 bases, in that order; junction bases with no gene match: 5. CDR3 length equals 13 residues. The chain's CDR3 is CASSLPSGGTQYF. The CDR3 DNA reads TGTGCCAGCAGCTTGCCCTCAGGGGGCACGCAGTATTTT.

DNA for the CDR3: TGCGCCAGCAGCTTGGTAATTCGGCAGGAGAACACTGAAGCTTTCTTT. The encoded protein is CASSLVIRQENTEAFF. The chain recombines TRBV5-1 with TRBJ1-1; D is unresolved. Trimming shortened V by 0 bases and J by 1 base, and 13 bases separated the two germline ends. Germline V CDR1 and CDR2: SGHRS, YFSETQ. CDR3 length: 16 residues.

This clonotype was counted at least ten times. CDR3 sequence: CSARGGSGETQYF. CDR3 DNA: TGCAGTGCTAGGGGGGGATCGGGGGAGACCCAGTACTTC. The rearrangement links TRBV20-1 to TRBJ2-5, with D possibly TRBD2 on 6 matching bases. Trimming pared 3 bases from V and 5 bases from J, leaving 13 bases between. CDR3 length equals 13 residues. Germline V gives CDR1 DFQATT, CDR2 SNEGSKA (reference sequence).

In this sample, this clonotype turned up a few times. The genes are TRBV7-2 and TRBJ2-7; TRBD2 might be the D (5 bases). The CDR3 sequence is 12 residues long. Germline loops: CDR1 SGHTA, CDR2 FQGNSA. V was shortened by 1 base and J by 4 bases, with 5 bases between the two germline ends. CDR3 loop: CASSLGEYEQYF. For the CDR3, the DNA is TGTGCCAGCAGCTTAGGGGAGTACGAGCAGTACTTC.

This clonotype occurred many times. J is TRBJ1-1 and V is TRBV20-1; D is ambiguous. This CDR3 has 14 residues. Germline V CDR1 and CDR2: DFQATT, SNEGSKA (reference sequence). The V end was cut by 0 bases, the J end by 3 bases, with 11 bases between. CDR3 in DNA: TGCAGTGCTAGAGATACTCGACACTACACTGAAGCTTTCTTT. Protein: CSARDTRHYTEAFF.

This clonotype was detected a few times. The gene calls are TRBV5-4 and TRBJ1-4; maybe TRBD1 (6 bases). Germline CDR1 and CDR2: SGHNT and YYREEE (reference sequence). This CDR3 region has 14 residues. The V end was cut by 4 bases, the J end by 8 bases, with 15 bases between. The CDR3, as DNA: TGTGCCAGCAGCGTAGGGGGTGGAGGGGAAAAACTGTTTTTT. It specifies CASSVGGGGEKLFF.

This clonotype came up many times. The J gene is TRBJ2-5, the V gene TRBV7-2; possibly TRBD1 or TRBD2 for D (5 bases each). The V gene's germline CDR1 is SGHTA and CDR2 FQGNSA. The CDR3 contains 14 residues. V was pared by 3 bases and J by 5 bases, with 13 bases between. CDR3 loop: CASSFTAGGETQYF. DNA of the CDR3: TGTGCCAGCAGCTTCACGGCTGGGGGTGAGACCCAGTACTTC.

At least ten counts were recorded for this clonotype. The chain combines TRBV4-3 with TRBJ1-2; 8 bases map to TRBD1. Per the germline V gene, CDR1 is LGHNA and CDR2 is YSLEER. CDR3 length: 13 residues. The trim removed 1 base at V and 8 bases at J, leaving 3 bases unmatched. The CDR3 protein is CASSQGQGLGYTF. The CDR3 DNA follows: TGCGCCAGCAGCCAAGGACAGGGGCTGGGCTACACCTTC.

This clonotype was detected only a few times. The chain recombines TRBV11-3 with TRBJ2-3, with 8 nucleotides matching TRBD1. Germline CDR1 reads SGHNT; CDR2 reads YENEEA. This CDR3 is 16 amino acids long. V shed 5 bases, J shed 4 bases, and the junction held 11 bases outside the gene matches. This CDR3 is CASSRQPGTGSDTQYF. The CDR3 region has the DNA TGTGCCAGCAGCCGACAACCCGGGACAGGATCAGATACGCAGTATTTT. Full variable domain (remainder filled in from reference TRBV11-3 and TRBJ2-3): EAGVVQSPRYKIIEKKQPVAFWCNPISGHNTLYWYLQNLGQGPELLIRYENEEAVDDSQLPKDRFSAERLKGVDSTLKIQPAELGDSAVYLCASSRQPGTGSDTQYFGPGTRLTVL.

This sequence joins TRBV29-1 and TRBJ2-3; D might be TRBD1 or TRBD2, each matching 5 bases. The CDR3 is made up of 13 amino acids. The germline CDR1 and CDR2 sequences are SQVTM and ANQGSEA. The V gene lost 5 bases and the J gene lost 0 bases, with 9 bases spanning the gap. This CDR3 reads CSVRGQSTDTQYF. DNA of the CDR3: TGCAGCGTTCGGGGCCAAAGCACAGATACGCAGTATTTT.

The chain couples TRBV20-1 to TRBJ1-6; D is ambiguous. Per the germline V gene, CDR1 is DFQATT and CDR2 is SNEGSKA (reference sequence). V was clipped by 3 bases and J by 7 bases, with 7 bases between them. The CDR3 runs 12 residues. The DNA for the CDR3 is TGCAGTGCTAGTAGGTCAAATTCACCCCTCCACTTT. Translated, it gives CSASRSNSPLHF.

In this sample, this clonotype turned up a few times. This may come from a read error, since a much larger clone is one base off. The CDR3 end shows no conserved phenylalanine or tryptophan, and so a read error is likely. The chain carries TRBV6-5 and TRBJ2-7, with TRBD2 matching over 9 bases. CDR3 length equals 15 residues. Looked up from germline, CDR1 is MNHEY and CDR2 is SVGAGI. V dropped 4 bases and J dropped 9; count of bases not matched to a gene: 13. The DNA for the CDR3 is TGTGCCAGCAGTTCTGCTGGTAGCGGGAGTCGTGGGCAGTACCTC. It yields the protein CASSSAGSGSRGQYL.

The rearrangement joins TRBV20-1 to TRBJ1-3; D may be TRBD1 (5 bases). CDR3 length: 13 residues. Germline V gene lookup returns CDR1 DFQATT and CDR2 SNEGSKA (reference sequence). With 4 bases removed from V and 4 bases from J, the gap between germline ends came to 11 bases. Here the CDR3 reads CSAIAGTGNTIYF. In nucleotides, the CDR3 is TGCAGTGCTATCGCAGGGACCGGAAACACCATATATTTT.

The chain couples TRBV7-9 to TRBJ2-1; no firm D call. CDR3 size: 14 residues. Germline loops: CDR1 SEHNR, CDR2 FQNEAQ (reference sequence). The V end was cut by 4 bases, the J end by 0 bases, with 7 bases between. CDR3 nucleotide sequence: TGTGCCAGCAGCTCCTCCCACTCCTACAATGAGCAGTTCTTC. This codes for CASSSSHSYNEQFF.

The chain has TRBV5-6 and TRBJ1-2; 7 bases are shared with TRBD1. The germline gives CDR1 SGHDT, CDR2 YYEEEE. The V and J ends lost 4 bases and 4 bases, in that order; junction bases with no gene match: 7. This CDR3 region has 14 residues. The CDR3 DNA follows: TGTGCCAGCAGCGAGACAGGGATTGGCTATGGCTACACCTTC. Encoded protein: CASSETGIGYGYTF.

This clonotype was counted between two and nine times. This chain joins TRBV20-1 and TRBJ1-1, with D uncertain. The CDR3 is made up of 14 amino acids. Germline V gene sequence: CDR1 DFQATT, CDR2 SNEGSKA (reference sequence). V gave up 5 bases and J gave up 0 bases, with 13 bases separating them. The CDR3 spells CSAPPPGLNTEAFF. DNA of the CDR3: TGCAGTGCTCCACCTCCGGGTCTGAACACTGAAGCTTTCTTT.

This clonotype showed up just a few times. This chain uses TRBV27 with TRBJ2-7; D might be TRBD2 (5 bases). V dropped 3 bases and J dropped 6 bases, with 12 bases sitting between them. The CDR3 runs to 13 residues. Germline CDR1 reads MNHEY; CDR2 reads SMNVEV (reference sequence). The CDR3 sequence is CASSFEGKGEQYF. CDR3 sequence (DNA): TGTGCCAGCAGTTTTGAGGGTAAGGGCGAGCAGTACTTC.

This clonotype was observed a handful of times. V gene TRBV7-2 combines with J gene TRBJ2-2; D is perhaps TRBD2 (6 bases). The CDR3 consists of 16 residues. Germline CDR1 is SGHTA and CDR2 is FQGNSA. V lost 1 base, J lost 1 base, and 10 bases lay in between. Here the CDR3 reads CASSLGSGWNTGELFF. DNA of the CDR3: TGTGCCAGCAGCTTAGGGAGCGGGTGGAACACCGGGGAGCTGTTTTTT.

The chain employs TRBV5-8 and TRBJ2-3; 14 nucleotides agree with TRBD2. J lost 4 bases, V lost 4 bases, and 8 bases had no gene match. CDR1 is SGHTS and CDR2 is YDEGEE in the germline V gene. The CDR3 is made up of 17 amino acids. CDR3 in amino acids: CASSGQTSGRAADTQYF. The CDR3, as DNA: TGTGCCAGCAGCGGGCAGACTAGCGGGAGGGCCGCAGATACGCAGTATTTT.

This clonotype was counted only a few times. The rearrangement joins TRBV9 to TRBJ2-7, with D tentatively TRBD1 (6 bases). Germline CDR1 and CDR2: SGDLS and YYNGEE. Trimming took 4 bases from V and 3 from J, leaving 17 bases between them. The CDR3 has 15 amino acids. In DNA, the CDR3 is TGTGCCAGCAGCCGCACAGGGCAGGCCCACTACGAGCAGTACTTC. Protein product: CASSRTGQAHYEQYF.

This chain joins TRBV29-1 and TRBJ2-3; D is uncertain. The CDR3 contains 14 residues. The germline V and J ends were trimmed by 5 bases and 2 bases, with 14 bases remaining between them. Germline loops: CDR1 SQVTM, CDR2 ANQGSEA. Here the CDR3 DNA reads TGCAGCGTTCGGGTAAAACTGAACACAGATACGCAGTATTTT. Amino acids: CSVRVKLNTDTQYF.

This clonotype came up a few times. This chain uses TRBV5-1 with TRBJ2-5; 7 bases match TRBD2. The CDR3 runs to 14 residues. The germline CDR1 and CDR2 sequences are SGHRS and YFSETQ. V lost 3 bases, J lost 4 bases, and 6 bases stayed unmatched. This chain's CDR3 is CASSSGGVRETQYF. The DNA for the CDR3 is TGCGCCAGCAGCTCGGGGGGAGTAAGAGAGACCCAGTACTTC. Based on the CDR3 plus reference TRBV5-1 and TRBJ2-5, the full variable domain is KAGVTQTPRYLIKTRGQQVTLSCSPISGHRSVSWYQQTPGQGLQFLFEYFSETQRNKGNFPGRFSGRQFSNSRSEMNVSTLELGDSALYLCASSSGGVRETQYFGPGTRLLVL.

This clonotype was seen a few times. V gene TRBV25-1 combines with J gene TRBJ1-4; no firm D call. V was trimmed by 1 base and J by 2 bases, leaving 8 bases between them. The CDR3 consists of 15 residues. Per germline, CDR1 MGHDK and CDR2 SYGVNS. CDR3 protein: CASSESRITNEKLFF. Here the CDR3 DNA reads TGTGCCAGCAGTGAATCCAGGATCACTAATGAAAAACTGTTTTTT. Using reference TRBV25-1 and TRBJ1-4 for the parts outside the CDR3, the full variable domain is EADIYQTPRYLVIGTGKKITLECSQTMGHDKMYWYQQDPGMELHLIHYSYGVNSTEKGDLSSESTVSRIRTEHFPLTLESARPSHTSQYLCASSESRITNEKLFFGSGTQLSVL.

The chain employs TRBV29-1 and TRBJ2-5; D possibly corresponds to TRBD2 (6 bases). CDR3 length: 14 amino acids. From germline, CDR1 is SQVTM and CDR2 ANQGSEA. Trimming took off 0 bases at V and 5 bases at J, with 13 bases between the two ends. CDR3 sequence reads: CSVEEWGRGETQYF. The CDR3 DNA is TGCAGCGTTGAAGAATGGGGCCGGGGGGAGACCCAGTACTTC.

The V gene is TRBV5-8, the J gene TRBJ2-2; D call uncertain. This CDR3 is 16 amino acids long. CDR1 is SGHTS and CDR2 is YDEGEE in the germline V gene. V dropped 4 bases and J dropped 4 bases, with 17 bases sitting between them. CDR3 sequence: CASSPPGRVRTGELFF. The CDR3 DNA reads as TGTGCCAGCAGCCCCCCAGGCCGGGTTCGCACCGGGGAGCTGTTTTTT.

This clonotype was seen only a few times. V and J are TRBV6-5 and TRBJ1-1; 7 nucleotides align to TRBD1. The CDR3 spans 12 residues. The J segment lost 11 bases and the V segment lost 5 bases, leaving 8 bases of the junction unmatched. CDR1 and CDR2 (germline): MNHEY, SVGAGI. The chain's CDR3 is CASSPGGGSAFF. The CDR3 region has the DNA TGTGCCAGCAGTCCAGGGGGAGGGTCGGCTTTCTTT.

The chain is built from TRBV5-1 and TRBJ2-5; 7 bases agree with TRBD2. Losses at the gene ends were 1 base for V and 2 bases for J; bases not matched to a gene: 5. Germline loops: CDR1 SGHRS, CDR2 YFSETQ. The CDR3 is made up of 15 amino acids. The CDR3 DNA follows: TGCGCCAGCAGCTTGATGGGCGGGAGTCAAGAGACCCAGTACTTC. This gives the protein CASSLMGGSQETQYF.

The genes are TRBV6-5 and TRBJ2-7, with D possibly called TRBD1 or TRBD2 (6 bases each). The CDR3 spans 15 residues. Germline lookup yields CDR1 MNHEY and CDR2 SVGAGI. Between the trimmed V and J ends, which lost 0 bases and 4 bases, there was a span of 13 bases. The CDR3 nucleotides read TGTGCCAGCAGTTACTCATGGGGGGCGTTATACGAGCAGTACTTC. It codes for CASSYSWGALYEQYF.

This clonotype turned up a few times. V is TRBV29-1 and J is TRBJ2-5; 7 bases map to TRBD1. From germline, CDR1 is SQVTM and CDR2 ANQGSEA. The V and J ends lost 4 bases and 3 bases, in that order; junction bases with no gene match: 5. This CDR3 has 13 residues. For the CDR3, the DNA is TGCAGCGTTGTACCAGGGGGTGAAGAGACCCAGTACTTC. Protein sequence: CSVVPGGEETQYF.

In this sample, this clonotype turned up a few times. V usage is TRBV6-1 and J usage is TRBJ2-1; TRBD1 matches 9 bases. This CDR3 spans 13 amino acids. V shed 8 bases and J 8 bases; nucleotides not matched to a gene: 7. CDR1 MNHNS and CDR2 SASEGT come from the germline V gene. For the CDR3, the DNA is TGTGCCAGCTCGGACAGGGGTGTTCATGAGCAGTTCTTC. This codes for CASSDRGVHEQFF.

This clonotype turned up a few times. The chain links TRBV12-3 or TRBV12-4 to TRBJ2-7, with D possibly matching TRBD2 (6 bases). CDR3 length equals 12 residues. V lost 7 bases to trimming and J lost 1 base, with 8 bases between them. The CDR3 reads CASIRGSYEQYF. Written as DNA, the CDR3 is TGTGCCAGCATCCGGGGGTCCTACGAGCAGTACTTC.

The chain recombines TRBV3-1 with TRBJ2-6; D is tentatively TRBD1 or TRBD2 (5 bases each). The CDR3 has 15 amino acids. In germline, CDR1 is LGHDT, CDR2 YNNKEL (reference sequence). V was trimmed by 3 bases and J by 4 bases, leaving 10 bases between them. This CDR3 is CASSQRGSGANVLTF. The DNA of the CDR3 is TGTGCCAGCAGCCAGAGGGGTTCCGGGGCCAACGTCCTGACTTTC.